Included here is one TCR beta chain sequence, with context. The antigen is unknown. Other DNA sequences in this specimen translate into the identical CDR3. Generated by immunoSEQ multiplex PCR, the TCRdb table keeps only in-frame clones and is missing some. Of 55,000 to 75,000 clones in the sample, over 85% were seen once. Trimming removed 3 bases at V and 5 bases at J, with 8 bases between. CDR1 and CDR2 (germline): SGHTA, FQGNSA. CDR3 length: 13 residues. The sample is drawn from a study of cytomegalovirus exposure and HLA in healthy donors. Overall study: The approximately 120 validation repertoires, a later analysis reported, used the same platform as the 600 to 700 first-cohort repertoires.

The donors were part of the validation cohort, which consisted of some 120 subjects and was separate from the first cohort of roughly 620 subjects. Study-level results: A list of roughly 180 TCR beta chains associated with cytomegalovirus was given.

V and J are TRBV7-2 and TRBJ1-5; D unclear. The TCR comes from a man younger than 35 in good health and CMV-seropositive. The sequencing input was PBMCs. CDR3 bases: TGTGCCAGCAGCTTGGGTCAGGATCAGCCCCAGCATTTT. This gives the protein CASSLGQDQPQHF. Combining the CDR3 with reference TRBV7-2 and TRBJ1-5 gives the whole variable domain GAGVSQSPSNKVTEKGKDVELRCDPISGHTALYWYRQSLGQGLEFLIYFQGNSAPDKSGLPSDRFSAERTGGSVSTLTIQRTQQEDSAVYLCASSLGQDQPQHFGDGTRLSIL.